Listed below are T cell receptor beta chains from one sample, sequenced in a study of early T cells in non-severe SARS-CoV-2 infection. TCRdb called the 5' RACE reads again in MiXCR, with one record for every CDR3 protein. The sample contains roughly 70,000 distinct CDR3 sequences, 20% to 25% of which appear only once. Material: whole blood, obtained at baseline. These receptors were collected from an adult who was a healthcare worker with PCR-confirmed SARS-CoV-2 infection or an uninfected control (not recorded which). Both conserved end residues are part of each CDR3. The D gene is left open where the match is weak.

CDR3 protein	J gene	D gene	V gene
CASSRSGGPAYEQYF	TRBJ2-7	TRBD2	TRBV7-9
CASSYPNGSPLHF	TRBJ1-6	-	TRBV6-6
CASSTLQETQYF	TRBJ2-5	-	TRBV3-1
CASSQAASYEQYF	TRBJ2-7	-	TRBV3-1
CASSYTRGVYNEQFF	TRBJ2-1	TRBD2	TRBV6-1
CASSEGQGEDEQYF	TRBJ2-7	TRBD1	TRBV5-1
CASSPGGDTGELFF	TRBJ2-2	-	TRBV6-4
CAWSSTWEKLFF	TRBJ1-4	-	TRBV30
CASNSGGAGETQYF	TRBJ2-5	TRBD2	TRBV2
CASSLEVWEGSYNEQFF	TRBJ2-1	TRBD2	TRBV5-1
CSVFDGNTEAFF	TRBJ1-1	-	TRBV29-1
CSARDRAYNEQFF	TRBJ2-1	TRBD1	TRBV29-1
CSARVYGSYEQYF	TRBJ2-7	-	TRBV20-1
CSARKDRDQPQHF	TRBJ1-5	-	TRBV20-1
CASSLGPSNEKLFF	TRBJ1-4	-	TRBV5-4
CSATTGVIYGYTF	TRBJ1-2	TRBD1	TRBV20-1
CASSPQGTNNEQFF	TRBJ2-1	-	TRBV27
CAWSVGVFGAGELFF	TRBJ2-2	-	TRBV30
CASSQAGGTTYEQYF	TRBJ2-7	TRBD2	TRBV3-1
CASSQGGGRYYGYTF	TRBJ1-2	-	TRBV4-1
CSARSLEGTIYF	TRBJ1-3	-	TRBV20-1
CASSLQGDEKLFF	TRBJ1-4	TRBD1	TRBV4-1
CASSWDRNYGYTF	TRBJ1-2	TRBD1	TRBV5-6
CASRTTANTEAFF	TRBJ1-1	-	TRBV12-3/TRBV12-4
CASSLVARARTEAFF	TRBJ1-1	-	TRBV12-3/TRBV12-4
CASSFLAGGYEQYF	TRBJ2-7	TRBD2	TRBV12-3/TRBV12-4
CASSGAVSTDTQYF	TRBJ2-3	-	TRBV19
CASGQGYTGELFF	TRBJ2-2	TRBD1	TRBV10-3
CSAGTGRGEAFF	TRBJ1-1	TRBD1	TRBV20-1
CASSLVAEETQYF	TRBJ2-5	-	TRBV7-6
CASSSSGQGGNSPLHF	TRBJ1-6	TRBD1	TRBV7-9
CATSGDTGELFF	TRBJ2-2	-	TRBV24-1
CASSPIRGAIDEQFF	TRBJ2-1	-	TRBV3-1
CASSSPGGNEKLFF	TRBJ1-4	-	TRBV25-1
CSARGSTGSDLYEQYF	TRBJ2-7	-	TRBV20-1
CASSSEPRGLGAFF	TRBJ1-1	TRBD1	TRBV5-1
CAWSALSRVSEQYF	TRBJ2-7	-	TRBV30
CASSTQVRETQYF	TRBJ2-5	-	TRBV7-2
CASSPGSGQGAGNTEAFF	TRBJ1-1	TRBD1	TRBV6-6
CASSSGTGNEKLFF	TRBJ1-4	TRBD1	TRBV7-6
CAWTNKNIQYF	TRBJ2-4	-	TRBV30
CASSLPQGANEQYF	TRBJ2-7	TRBD1	TRBV12-3/TRBV12-4
CASSLLTGSGETQYF	TRBJ2-5	-	TRBV11-2
CASSLNTGLTEAFF	TRBJ1-1	-	TRBV7-8
CASSLAGYTEAFF	TRBJ1-1	-	TRBV12-3/TRBV12-4
CSVRGQAGSYEQYF	TRBJ2-7	TRBD1	TRBV29-1
CASSFLALTNEQFF	TRBJ2-1	-	TRBV7-2
CAIKDRGLYEQYF	TRBJ2-7	TRBD1	TRBV10-3
CASSLAEVGGALFF	TRBJ1-4	-	TRBV7-9
CASSLLFGDRGPEAFF	TRBJ1-1	TRBD1	TRBV18
CASMEASGANVLTF	TRBJ2-6	-	TRBV6-1
CASSKGTDTQYF	TRBJ2-3	-	TRBV6-5
CASSLGGTITDTQYF	TRBJ2-3	TRBD2	TRBV5-1
CASSEMGQGPGRYTF	TRBJ1-2	-	TRBV2
CSARGGLAGATGELFF	TRBJ2-2	TRBD2	TRBV20-1
CASSLGQGGSPLHF	TRBJ1-6	TRBD1	TRBV7-8
CASSLDQASSNTEAFF	TRBJ1-1	-	TRBV5-1
CASSESGGTYEQYF	TRBJ2-7	-	TRBV2
CSARAPTGVVEQFF	TRBJ2-1	-	TRBV20-1
CASSFPSPTDTQYF	TRBJ2-3	-	TRBV12-3/TRBV12-4